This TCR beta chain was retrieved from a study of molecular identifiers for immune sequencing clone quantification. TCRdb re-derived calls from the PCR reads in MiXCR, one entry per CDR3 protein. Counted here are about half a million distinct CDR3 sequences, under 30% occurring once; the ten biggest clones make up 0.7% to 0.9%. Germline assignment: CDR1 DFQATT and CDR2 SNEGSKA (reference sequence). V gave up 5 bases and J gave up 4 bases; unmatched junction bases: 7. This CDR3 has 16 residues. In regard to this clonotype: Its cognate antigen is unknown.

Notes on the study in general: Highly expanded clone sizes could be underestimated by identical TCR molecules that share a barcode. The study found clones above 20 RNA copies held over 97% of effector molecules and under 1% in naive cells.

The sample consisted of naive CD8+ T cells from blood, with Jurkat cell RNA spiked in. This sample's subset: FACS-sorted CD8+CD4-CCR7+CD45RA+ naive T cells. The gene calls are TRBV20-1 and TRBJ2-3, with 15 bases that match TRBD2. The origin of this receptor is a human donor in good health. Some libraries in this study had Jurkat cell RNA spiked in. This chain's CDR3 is CSAPGLAGGGADTQYF. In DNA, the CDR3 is TGCAGTGCTCCCGGACTAGCGGGAGGGGGGGCAGATACGCAGTATTTT.